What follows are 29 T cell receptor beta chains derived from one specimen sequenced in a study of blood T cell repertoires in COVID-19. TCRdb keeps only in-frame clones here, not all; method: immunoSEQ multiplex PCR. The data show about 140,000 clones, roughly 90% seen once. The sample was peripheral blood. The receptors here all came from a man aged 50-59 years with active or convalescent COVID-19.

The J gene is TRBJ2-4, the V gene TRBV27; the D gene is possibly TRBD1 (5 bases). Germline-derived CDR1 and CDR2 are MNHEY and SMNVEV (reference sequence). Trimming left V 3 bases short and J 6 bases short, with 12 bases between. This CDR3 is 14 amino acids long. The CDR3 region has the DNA TGTGCCAGCAGTTTGGGGCAGGGATTAAACATTCAGTACTTC. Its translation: CASSLGQGLNIQYF.

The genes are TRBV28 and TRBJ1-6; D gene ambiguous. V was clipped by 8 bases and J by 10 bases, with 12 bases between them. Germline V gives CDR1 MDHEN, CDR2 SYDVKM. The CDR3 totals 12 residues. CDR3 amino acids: CASGRRSSPLHF. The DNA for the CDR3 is TGTGCCAGCGGCCGTCGCTCATCACCCCTCCACTTT.

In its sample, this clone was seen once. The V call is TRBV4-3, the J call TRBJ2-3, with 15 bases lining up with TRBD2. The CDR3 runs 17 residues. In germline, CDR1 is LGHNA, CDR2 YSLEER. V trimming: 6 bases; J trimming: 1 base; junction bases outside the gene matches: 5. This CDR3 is CASSLGLAGGGTDTQYF. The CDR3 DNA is TGCGCCAGCAGTCTAGGACTAGCGGGAGGGGGCACAGATACGCAGTATTTT.

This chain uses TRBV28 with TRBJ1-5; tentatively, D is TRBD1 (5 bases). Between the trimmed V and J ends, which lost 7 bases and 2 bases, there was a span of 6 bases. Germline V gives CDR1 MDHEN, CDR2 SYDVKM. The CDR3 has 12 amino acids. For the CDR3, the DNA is TGTGCCAGCACCAGGGGCAATCAGCCCCAGCATTTT. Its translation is CASTRGNQPQHF.

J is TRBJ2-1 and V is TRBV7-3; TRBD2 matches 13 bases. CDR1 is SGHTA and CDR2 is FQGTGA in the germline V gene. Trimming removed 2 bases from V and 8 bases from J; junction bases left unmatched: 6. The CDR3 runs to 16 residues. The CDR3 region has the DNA TGTGCCAGCAGCTTACTCGGACTAGCGGGAGCCCATGAGCAGTTCTTC. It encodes CASSLLGLAGAHEQFF.

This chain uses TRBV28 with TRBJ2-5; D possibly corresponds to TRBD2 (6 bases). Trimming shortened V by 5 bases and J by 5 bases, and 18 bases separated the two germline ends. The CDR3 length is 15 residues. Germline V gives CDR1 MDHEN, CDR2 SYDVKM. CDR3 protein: CASSLLHGTGETQYF. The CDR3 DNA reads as TGTGCCAGCAGTCTACTTCATGGGACTGGCGAGACCCAGTACTTC.

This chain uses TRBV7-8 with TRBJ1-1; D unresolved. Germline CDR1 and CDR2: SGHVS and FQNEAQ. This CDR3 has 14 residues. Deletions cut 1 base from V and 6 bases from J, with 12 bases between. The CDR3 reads CASSLVAGRAEAFF. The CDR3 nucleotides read TGTGCCAGCAGCTTAGTAGCTGGTCGGGCTGAAGCTTTCTTT.

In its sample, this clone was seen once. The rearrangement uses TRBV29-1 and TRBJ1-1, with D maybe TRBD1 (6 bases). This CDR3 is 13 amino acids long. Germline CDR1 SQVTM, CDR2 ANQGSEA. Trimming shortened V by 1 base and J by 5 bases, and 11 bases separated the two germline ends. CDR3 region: CSVEVRGRTEAFF. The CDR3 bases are TGCAGCGTTGAAGTCAGGGGTAGAACTGAAGCTTTCTTT.

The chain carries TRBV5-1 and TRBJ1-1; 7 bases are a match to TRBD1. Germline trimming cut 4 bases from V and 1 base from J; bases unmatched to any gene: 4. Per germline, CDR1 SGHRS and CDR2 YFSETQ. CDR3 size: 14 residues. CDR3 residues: CASSPGQQNTEAFF. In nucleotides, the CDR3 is TGCGCCAGCAGCCCGGGACAGCAGAACACTGAAGCTTTCTTT.

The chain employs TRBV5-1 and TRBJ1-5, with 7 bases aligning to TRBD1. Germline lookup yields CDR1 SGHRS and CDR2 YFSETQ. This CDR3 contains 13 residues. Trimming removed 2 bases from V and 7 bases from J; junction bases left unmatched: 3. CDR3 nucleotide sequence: TGCGCCAGCAGCTTAACAGGGGAACAGCCCCAGCATTTT. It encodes CASSLTGEQPQHF. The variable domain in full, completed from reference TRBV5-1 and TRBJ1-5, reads KAGVTQTPRYLIKTRGQQVTLSCSPISGHRSVSWYQQTPGQGLQFLFEYFSETQRNKGNFPGRFSGRQFSNSRSEMNVSTLELGDSALYLCASSLTGEQPQHFGDGTRLSIL.

CDR3: CASSLVADPYEQYF. For the CDR3, the DNA is TGTGCCAGCAGCTTAGTAGCGGACCCTTACGAGCAGTACTTC. The J gene is TRBJ2-7, the V gene TRBV7-9; weak D call: TRBD2 (6 bases). V was pared by 1 base and J by 4 bases, with 11 bases between. CDR1 SEHNR and CDR2 FQNEAQ come from the germline V gene (reference sequence). This CDR3 is built from 14 residues.

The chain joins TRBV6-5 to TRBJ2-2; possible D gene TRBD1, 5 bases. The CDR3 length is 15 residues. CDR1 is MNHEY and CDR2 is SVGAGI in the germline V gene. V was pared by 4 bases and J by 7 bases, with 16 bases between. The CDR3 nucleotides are TGTGCCAGCAGTTCCTTTCCCAGGGTTGGCGGGGAGCTGTTTTTT. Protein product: CASSSFPRVGGELFF.

The DNA for the CDR3 is TGTGCCAGCTCACCCCGGGACAGGCAATCCTACGAGCAGTACTTC. As protein: CASSPRDRQSYEQYF. The rearrangement links TRBV18 to TRBJ2-7; 8 bases are a match to TRBD1. The germline V gene has CDR1 KGHSH and CDR2 LQKENI. Unmatched junction bases numbered 5, after V lost 3 bases and J lost 1 base. CDR3 length: 15 amino acids. The full variable domain, its missing parts supplied by reference TRBV18 and TRBJ2-7, is NAGVMQNPRHLVRRRGQEARLRCSPMKGHSHVYWYRQLPEEGLKFMVYLQKENIIDESGMPKERFSAEFPKEGPSILRIQQVVRGDSAAYFCASSPRDRQSYEQYFGPGTRLTVT.

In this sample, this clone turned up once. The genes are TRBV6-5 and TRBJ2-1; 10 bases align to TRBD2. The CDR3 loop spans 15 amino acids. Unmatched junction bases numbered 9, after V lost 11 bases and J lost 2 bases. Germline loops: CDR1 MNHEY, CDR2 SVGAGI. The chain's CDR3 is CAGQIAGGPYNEQFF. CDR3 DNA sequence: TGTGCCGGACAAATAGCGGGGGGACCCTACAATGAGCAGTTCTTC.

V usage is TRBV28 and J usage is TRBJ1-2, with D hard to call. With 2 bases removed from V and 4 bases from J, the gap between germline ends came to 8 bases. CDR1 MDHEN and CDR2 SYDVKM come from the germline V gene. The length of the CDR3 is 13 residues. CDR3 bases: TGTGCCAGCAGTTTAGGCCGGGGCTATGGCTACACCTTC. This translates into CASSLGRGYGYTF.

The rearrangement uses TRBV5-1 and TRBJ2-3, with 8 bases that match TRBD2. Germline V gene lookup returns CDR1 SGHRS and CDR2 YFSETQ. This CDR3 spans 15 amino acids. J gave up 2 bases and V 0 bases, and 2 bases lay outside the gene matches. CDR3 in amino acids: CASSLEGLDTDTQYF. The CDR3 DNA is TGCGCCAGCAGCTTGGAGGGACTAGACACAGATACGCAGTATTTT. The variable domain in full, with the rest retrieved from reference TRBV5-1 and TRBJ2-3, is KAGVTQTPRYLIKTRGQQVTLSCSPISGHRSVSWYQQTPGQGLQFLFEYFSETQRNKGNFPGRFSGRQFSNSRSEMNVSTLELGDSALYLCASSLEGLDTDTQYFGPGTRLTVL.

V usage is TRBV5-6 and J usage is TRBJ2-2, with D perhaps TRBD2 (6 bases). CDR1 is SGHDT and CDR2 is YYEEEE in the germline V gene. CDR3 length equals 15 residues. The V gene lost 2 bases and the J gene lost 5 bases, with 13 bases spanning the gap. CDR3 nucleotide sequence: TGTGCCAGCAGCTTCGTGACTAGTGATACCGGGGAGCTGTTTTTT. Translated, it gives CASSFVTSDTGELFF. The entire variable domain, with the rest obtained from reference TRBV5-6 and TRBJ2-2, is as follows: DAGVTQSPTHLIKTRGQQVTLRCSPKSGHDTVSWYQQALGQGPQFIFQYYEEEERQRGNFPDRFSGHQFPNYSSELNVNALLLGDSALYLCASSFVTSDTGELFFGEGSRLTVL.

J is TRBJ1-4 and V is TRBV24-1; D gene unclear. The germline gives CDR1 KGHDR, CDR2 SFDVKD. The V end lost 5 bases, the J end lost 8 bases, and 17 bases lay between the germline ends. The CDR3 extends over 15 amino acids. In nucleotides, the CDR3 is TGTGCCACCAGTGGGAACGGGGTCGGGGAGGAAAAACTGTTTTTT. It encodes CATSGNGVGEEKLFF.

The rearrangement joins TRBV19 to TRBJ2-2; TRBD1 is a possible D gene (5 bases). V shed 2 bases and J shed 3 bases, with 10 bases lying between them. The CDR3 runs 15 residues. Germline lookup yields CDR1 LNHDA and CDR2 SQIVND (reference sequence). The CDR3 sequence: CASSIIQVDTGELFF. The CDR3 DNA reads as TGTGCCAGTAGTATAATACAGGTGGACACCGGGGAGCTGTTTTTT.

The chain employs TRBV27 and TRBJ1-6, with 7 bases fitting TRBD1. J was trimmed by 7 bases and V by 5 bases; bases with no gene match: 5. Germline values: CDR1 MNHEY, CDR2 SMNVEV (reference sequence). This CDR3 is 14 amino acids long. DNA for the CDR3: TGTGCCAGCAGTCGCCGGGACAGCAATTCACCCCTCCACTTT. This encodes CASSRRDSNSPLHF.

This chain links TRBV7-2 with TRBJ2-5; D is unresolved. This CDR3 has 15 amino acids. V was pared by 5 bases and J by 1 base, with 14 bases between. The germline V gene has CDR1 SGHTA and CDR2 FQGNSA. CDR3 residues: CASSPDGGSQETQYF. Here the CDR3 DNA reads TGTGCCAGCAGCCCAGATGGCGGCAGCCAAGAGACCCAGTACTTC.

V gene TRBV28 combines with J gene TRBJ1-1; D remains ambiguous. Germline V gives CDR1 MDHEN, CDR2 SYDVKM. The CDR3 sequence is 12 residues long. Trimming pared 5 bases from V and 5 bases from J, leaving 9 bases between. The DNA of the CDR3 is TGTGCCAGCAGTCGGGGAGGTACTGAAGCTTTCTTT. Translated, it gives CASSRGGTEAFF.

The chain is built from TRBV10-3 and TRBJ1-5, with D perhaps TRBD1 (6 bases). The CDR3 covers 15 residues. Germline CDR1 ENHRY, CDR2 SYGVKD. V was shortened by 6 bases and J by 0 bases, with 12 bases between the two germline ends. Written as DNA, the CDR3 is TGTGCCATCAGCCTGACAGGAAATAGCAATCAGCCCCAGCATTTT. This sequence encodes CAISLTGNSNQPQHF.

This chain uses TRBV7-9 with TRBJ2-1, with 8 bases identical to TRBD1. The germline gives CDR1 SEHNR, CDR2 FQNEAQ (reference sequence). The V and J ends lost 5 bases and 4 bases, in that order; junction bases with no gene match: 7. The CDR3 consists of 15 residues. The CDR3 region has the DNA TGTGCCAGCAGCCCTATCTGGGACAGGTACAATGAGCAGTTCTTC. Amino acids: CASSPIWDRYNEQFF.

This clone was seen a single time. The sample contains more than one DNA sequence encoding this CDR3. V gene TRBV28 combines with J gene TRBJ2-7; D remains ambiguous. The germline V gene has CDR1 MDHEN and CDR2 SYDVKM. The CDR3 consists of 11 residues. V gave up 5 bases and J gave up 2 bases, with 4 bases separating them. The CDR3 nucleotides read TGTGCCAGCAGTCAAACCTACGAGCAGTACTTC. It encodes CASSQTYEQYF.

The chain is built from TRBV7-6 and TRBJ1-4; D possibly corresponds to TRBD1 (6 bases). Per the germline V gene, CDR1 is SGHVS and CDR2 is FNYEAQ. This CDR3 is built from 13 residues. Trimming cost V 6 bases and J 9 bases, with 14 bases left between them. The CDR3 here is CASRGTPNQKLFF. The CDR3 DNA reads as TGTGCCAGCAGAGGGACACCTAACCAAAAACTGTTTTTT. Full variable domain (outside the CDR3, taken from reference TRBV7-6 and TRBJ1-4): GAGVSQSPRYKVTKRGQDVALRCDPISGHVSLYWYRQALGQGPEFLTYFNYEAQQDKSGLPNDRFSAERPEGSISTLTIQRTEQRDSAMYRCASRGTPNQKLFFGSGTQLSVL.

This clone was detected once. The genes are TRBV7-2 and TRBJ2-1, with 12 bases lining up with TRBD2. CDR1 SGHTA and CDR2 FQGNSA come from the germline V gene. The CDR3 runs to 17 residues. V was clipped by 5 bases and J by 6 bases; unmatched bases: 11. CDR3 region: CASSRPSGRALGNEQFF. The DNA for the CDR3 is TGTGCCAGCAGCCGCCCTAGCGGGAGGGCCCTCGGCAATGAGCAGTTCTTC.

The DNA for the CDR3 is TGTGCCAGCAGCCAAAGGGGGGGCTCCTACGAGCAGTACTTC. It specifies CASSQRGGSYEQYF. The chain uses TRBV7-3 and TRBJ2-7; a weak D match, TRBD2 (7 bases). The CDR3 covers 14 residues. V was trimmed by 5 bases and J by 0 bases, leaving 11 bases between them. Per germline, CDR1 SGHTA and CDR2 FQGTGA. Variable domain in full (rest from reference TRBV7-3 and TRBJ2-7): GAGVSQTPSNKVTEKGKYVELRCDPISGHTALYWYRQSLGQGPEFLIYFQGTGAADDSGLPNDRFFAVRPEGSVSTLKIQRTERGDSAVYLCASSQRGGSYEQYFGPGTRLTVT.

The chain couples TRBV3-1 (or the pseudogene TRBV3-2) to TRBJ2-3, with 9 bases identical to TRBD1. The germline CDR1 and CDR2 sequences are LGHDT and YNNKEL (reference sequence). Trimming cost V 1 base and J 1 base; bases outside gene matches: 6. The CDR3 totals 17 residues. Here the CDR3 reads CASSQGTWTGGTDTQYF. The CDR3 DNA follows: TGTGCCAGCAGCCAAGGCACGTGGACAGGGGGCACAGATACGCAGTATTTT.